This entry concerns a single T cell receptor (beta chain). The data are from a study of Ad26.COV2.S vaccination and SARS-CoV-2 variants. The repertoire was sequenced with immunoSEQ multiplex PCR; TCRdb's copy has only in-frame clones and lacks some. The table shows approximately 300,000 clones, with around 84% occurring only once. Treatment defined: about 20 received Ad26.COV2.S at low or high dose, single or two shots; 5 received placebo; per-sample allocation not given. Repertoires come from day 63 after the first vaccine or placebo injection. An Ad26 vector that expressed Wuhan-strain SARS-CoV-2 spike constituted the vaccine. Germline CDR1 is SGHTA and CDR2 is FQGNSA. Trimming stripped 0 bases from V and 0 bases from J, with 6 bases between. This CDR3 has 15 residues.

Specimen: peripheral blood, collected in a trial of Ad26.COV2.S vaccine versus placebo. This chain uses TRBV7-2 with TRBJ1-3; D call uncertain. The sequence derives from a person between 18 and 65 years old who received the Ad26.COV2.S COVID-19 vaccine or a placebo. Here the CDR3 reads CASSLARSSGNTIYF. The DNA of the CDR3 is TGTGCCAGCAGCTTAGCACGGAGCTCTGGAAACACCATATATTTT.